This TCR beta chain was identified during a study of blood T cells in healthy people across ages. PCR was performed a second time for about 6 to 12 cycles using a sample-barcoded 5' primer and a J-beta primer mix. Every molecule of cDNA carried a tag from a template-switch adaptor with 12 random nucleotides. Via MiXCR, TCRdb re-called the 5' RACE reads, giving one row per CDR3 protein. The data contain about 1.8 million distinct CDR3 sequences, around half of them singletons. This clonotype has just a few counts. What it binds is not known. Study-wide results and limits: Strong correlation linked observed beta diversity and percent naive T cells. Among long-lived donors, naive CD4+ cells were more numerous and diversity higher than in aged donors.

A minimum of 6 million PBMCs was isolated per sample. CDR3 length: 14 residues. V lost 2 bases and J 7 bases, leaving 15 bases between the germline ends. Per germline, CDR1 SQVTM and CDR2 ANQGSEA. Sequenced sample: blood. The clonotype comes from a woman between 40 and 55 years old in good health. The chain recombines TRBV29-1 with TRBJ2-1; D is perhaps TRBD1 or TRBD2 (5 bases each). CDR3 sequence reads: CSVEFGGRGNEQFF. The CDR3 bases are TGCAGCGTTGAATTTGGGGGACGTGGGAATGAGCAGTTCTTC.